Shown below are 22 T cell receptor beta chains from a single sample sequenced in a study of CD8 T cells in Susac syndrome. An amount of RNA that ranged from about 0.45 to 1 ug was reverse transcribed with random hexamers. TCRdb called the immunoSEQ multiplex PCR reads again in MiXCR, with one record for every CDR3 protein. The sample has about 140,000 distinct CDR3 sequences, around 95% seen once; the top ten hold more than 0.15%. The sample was CD8+ T cells from PBMCs. The receptors here all came from a human donor with Susac syndrome.

The chain couples TRBV29-1 to TRBJ1-1; D not certain. Trimming shortened V by 1 base and J by 0 bases, and 6 bases separated the two germline ends. The CDR3 consists of 13 residues. From germline, CDR1 is SQVTM and CDR2 ANQGSEA. The CDR3 DNA sequence: TGCAGCGTTGAAGGGCGGATGAACACTGAAGCTTTCTTT. Translated, it gives CSVEGRMNTEAFF.

The genes are TRBV30 and TRBJ2-7; tentative D call: TRBD2 (5 bases). Germline CDR1 GTSNPN, CDR2 SVGIG (reference sequence). The CDR3 length is 13 residues. Trimming removed 0 bases at V and 5 bases at J, with 11 bases between. The CDR3 sequence: CAWSVLGFNEQYF. The CDR3 DNA sequence: TGTGCCTGGAGTGTACTAGGGTTCAACGAGCAGTACTTC.

The chain uses TRBV14 and TRBJ1-2; D remains ambiguous. Germline V gives CDR1 SGHDN, CDR2 FVKESK. This CDR3 contains 15 residues. V was trimmed by 4 bases and J by 6 bases, leaving 18 bases between them. This CDR3 reads CASSPSFGSYDGYTF. The DNA for the CDR3 is TGTGCCAGCAGCCCGTCGTTCGGCAGCTACGATGGCTACACCTTC.

This chain joins TRBV6-4 and TRBJ1-2; D remains unclear. The CDR3 length is 14 residues. Germline V gene lookup returns CDR1 MRHNA and CDR2 SNTAGT. The V and J ends lost 6 bases and 0 bases respectively, with 11 bases between them. This CDR3 reads CASSPATANYGYTF. In DNA, the CDR3 is TGTGCCAGCAGCCCCGCCACCGCTAACTATGGCTACACCTTC.

For the CDR3, the DNA is TGTGCCAGCAGCTTGGAAAGGACCGACATCTCACGGTACTTC. Its translation: CASSLERTDISRYF. This sequence joins TRBV5-4 and TRBJ2-7; D uncertain. The CDR3 runs 14 residues. The V end lost 0 bases, the J end lost 12 bases, and 19 bases lay between the germline ends. Germline CDR1 reads SGHNT; CDR2 reads YYREEE (reference sequence).

The J gene is TRBJ2-7, the V gene TRBV7-8, with D possibly TRBD1 on 6 matching bases. V lost 2 bases, J lost 4 bases, and 24 bases lay in between. The CDR3 extends over 18 amino acids. The germline V gene encodes CDR1 SGHVS and CDR2 FQNEAQ. CDR3 residues: CASSLLATEIPRGYEQYF. Written as DNA, the CDR3 is TGTGCCAGCAGCTTATTGGCTACAGAGATCCCCAGGGGTTACGAGCAGTACTTC.

The chain recombines TRBV6-6 with TRBJ2-5, with D unclear. Trimming removed 5 bases at V and 0 bases at J, with 13 bases between. Germline CDR1 and CDR2: MNHNY and SVGAGI (reference sequence). CDR3 length equals 15 residues. CDR3: CASSLGPNYQETQYF. As DNA, the CDR3 is TGTGCCAGCAGTCTCGGGCCTAATTACCAAGAGACCCAGTACTTC.

The genes are TRBV12-3 or TRBV12-4 and TRBJ2-5, with a weak D call TRBD2 (5 bases). The CDR3 has 13 amino acids. Trimming took off 4 bases at V and 5 bases at J, with 11 bases between the two ends. CDR3 nucleotides: TGTGCCAGCAGTTCCCGGGGTGTGGAGACCCAGTACTTC. It codes for CASSSRGVETQYF.

J is TRBJ2-6 and V is TRBV25-1, with 11 bases that match TRBD1. CDR1 MGHDK and CDR2 SYGVNS come from the germline V gene. The CDR3 sequence is 19 residues long. With V trimmed by 0 bases and J by 2 bases, 6 bases remained unmatched. In nucleotides, the CDR3 is TGTGCCAGCAGTGAATATTTTGGACAGGGGGCCCCTGGGGCCAACGTCCTGACTTTC. Translation: CASSEYFGQGAPGANVLTF.

V gene TRBV29-1 combines with J gene TRBJ2-6; D unclear. V was clipped by 5 bases and J by 2 bases, with 19 bases between them. Germline values: CDR1 SQVTM, CDR2 ANQGSEA. The CDR3 sequence is 17 residues long. The CDR3 reads CSVYSLWSPTGANVLTF. The CDR3 DNA is TGCAGCGTTTATTCTCTCTGGTCACCGACTGGGGCCAACGTCCTGACTTTC.

This chain uses TRBV12-3 or TRBV12-4 with TRBJ2-7; 8 bases align to TRBD2. This CDR3 contains 12 residues. V was pared by 8 bases and J by 7 bases, with 7 bases of the junction left unmatched. The CDR3 DNA reads as TGTGCCAGCGCGGGGGGCCGACGGGAGCAGTACTTC. Translated, it gives CASAGGRREQYF.

The chain combines TRBV6-1 with TRBJ2-1; D is perhaps TRBD2 (5 bases). This CDR3 has 17 amino acids. Germline CDR1 and CDR2: MNHNS and SASEGT. Trimming took 8 bases from V and 0 from J, leaving 20 bases between them. The CDR3 loop reads CASPSPVPGDSYNEQFF. CDR3 DNA: TGTGCCAGCCCTAGTCCCGTCCCCGGGGACTCCTACAATGAGCAGTTCTTC.

This clonotype appeared a few times. The gene calls are TRBV7-9 and TRBJ2-5, with D perhaps TRBD2 (6 bases). V was trimmed by 6 bases and J by 5 bases, leaving 13 bases between them. The CDR3 is 13 amino acids. Per the germline V gene, CDR1 is SEHNR and CDR2 is FQNEAQ (reference sequence). Written as DNA, the CDR3 is TGTGCCAGCAGTACCGGGACTGAGGAGACCCAGTACTTC. Translated: CASSTGTEETQYF.

V is TRBV28 and J is TRBJ2-7; D unresolved. The CDR3 covers 15 residues. Germline CDR1 is MDHEN and CDR2 is SYDVKM. V dropped 3 bases and J dropped 4 bases, with 16 bases sitting between them. The CDR3 nucleotides are TGTGCCAGCAGTTTGGATGGAACCCCGATTTACGAGCAGTACTTC. This translates into CASSLDGTPIYEQYF.

CDR3 bases: TGTGCCAGCAGCCAATCAAAACTAGCGGGAGTAATGAATGAGCAGTTCTTC. It encodes CASSQSKLAGVMNEQFF. This chain links TRBV3-1 with TRBJ2-1; the match to TRBD2 covers 11 bases. The CDR3 has 17 residues. With 2 bases clipped from V and 7 bases from J, the junction kept 10 bases outside the gene matches. Germline loops: CDR1 LGHDT, CDR2 YNNKEL (reference sequence).

The chain employs TRBV27 and TRBJ2-7, with D unresolved. CDR1 is MNHEY, CDR2 SMNVEV, per germline (reference sequence). CDR3 length: 15 amino acids. V lost 2 bases, J lost 4 bases, and 15 bases lay in between. CDR3 loop: CASSLDAVTGYEQYF. CDR3 DNA sequence: TGTGCCAGCAGTTTAGACGCGGTGACGGGTTACGAGCAGTACTTC.

V is TRBV11-3 and J is TRBJ1-2, with a possible D match to TRBD1 (6 bases). Germline V lookup: CDR1 SGHNT, CDR2 YENEEA. The CDR3 sequence is 16 residues long. Trimming took 3 bases from V and 8 from J, leaving 22 bases between them. Written as DNA, the CDR3 is TGTGCCAGCAGCTTGGAGTCTCGACAGGCCAATGACGGCTACACCTTC. It translates to CASSLESRQANDGYTF.

On this clonotype: One end of the junction fails to match germline, which may point to a read error. The chain combines TRBV5-1 with TRBJ2-7; TRBD2 is a possible D gene (5 bases). This CDR3 is built from 13 residues. Germline V gene sequence: CDR1 SGHRS, CDR2 YFSETQ. CDR3 region: CASRLAPSGEQYF. The CDR3 nucleotides are TGCGCCAGCAGATTGGCACCATCGGGGGAGCAGTACTTC.

V is TRBV5-6 and J is TRBJ2-7; possibly TRBD1 or TRBD2 for D (6 bases each). The V gene lost 2 bases and the J gene lost 4 bases, with 22 bases spanning the gap. Per germline, CDR1 SGHDT and CDR2 YYEEEE. CDR3 length: 17 residues. CDR3 protein: CASSFGTGGGFGYEQYF. The CDR3 DNA reads TGTGCCAGCAGCTTCGGGACCGGGGGCGGCTTTGGTTACGAGCAGTACTTC.

The V and J genes are TRBV27 and TRBJ2-5; D unresolved. Trimming shortened V by 10 bases and J by 1 base, and 10 bases separated the two germline ends. The CDR3 runs to 12 residues. The germline CDR1 and CDR2 sequences are MNHEY and SMNVEV (reference sequence). CDR3 DNA sequence: TGTGCCACTACGGACGGCCAAGAGACCCAGTACTTC. It yields the protein CATTDGQETQYF.

This clonotype was seen a single time. The chain carries TRBV20-1 and TRBJ2-7, with 7 bases aligning to TRBD2. V lost 0 bases and J lost 7; bases outside the gene matches: 6. Germline CDR1 and CDR2: DFQATT and SNEGSKA (reference sequence). The CDR3 is made up of 13 amino acids. CDR3: CSARDLEGGEQYF. In DNA, the CDR3 is TGCAGTGCTAGAGATCTCGAGGGAGGGGAGCAGTACTTC.

The gene calls are TRBV5-6 and TRBJ2-7; D gene uncertain. Trimming shortened V by 0 bases and J by 6 bases, and 10 bases separated the two germline ends. The CDR3 length is 13 residues. Germline V gene data show CDR1 as SGHDT and CDR2 as YYEEEE. The DNA of the CDR3 is TGTGCCAGCAGCTTGGAATCTGGTTTCGAGCAGTACTTC. Encoded protein: CASSLESGFEQYF.